This paragraph reports one TCR beta chain. The entry originates in a study of shared clonotypes between healthy human individuals. The V and J ends lost 4 bases and 2 bases, in that order; junction bases with no gene match: 3. Germline-derived CDR1 and CDR2 are MGHDK and SYGVNS. The CDR3 loop spans 14 amino acids. Measured with immunoSEQ multiplex PCR; TCRdb has only the in-frame clones, and not every one. The data hold a few million clones, with around 95% observed a single time. This chain uses TRBV25-1 with TRBJ2-7; TRBD2 aligns across 9 bases. The sequence was obtained from a man between 18 and 35 years old in good health. Sequenced: naive CD4+ T cells sorted from blood. Indicated subset: CD45RA+ positively selected. CDR3 nucleotides: TGTGCCAGCAGTGTTAGCGGGAGAACCTACGAGCAGTACTTC. Translated: CASSVSGRTYEQYF.